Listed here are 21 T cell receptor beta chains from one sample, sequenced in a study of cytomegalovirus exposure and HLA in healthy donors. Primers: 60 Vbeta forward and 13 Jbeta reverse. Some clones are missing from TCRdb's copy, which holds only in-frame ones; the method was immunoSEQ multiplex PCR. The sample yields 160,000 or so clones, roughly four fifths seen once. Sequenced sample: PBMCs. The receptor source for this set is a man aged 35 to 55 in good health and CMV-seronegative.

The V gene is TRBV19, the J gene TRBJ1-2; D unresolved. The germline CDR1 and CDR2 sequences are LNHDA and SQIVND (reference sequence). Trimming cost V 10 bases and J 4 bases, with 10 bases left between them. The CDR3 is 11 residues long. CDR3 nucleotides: TGTGCCACGAGGGTGGGCTATGGCTACACCTTC. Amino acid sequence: CATRVGYGYTF. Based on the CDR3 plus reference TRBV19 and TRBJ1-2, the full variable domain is DGGITQSPKYLFRKEGQNVTLSCEQNLNHDAMYWYRQDPGQGLRLIYYSQIVNDFQKGDIAEGYSVSREKKESFPLTVTSAQKNPTAFYLCATRVGYGYTFGSGTRLTVV.

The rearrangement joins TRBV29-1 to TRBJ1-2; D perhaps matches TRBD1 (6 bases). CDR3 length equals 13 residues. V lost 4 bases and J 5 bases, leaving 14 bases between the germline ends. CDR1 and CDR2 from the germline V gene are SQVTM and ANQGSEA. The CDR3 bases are TGCAGCGTTGTTATGGACAGTGCGTATGGCTACACCTTC. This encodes CSVVMDSAYGYTF.

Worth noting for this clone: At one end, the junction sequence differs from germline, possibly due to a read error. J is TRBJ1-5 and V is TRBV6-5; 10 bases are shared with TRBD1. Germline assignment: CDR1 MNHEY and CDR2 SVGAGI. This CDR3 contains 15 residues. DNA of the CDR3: TGTGCCAGCAGAGGACAAGGGACAGGGGATCAGGCCCAGCATTTT. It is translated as CASRGQGTGDQAQHF.

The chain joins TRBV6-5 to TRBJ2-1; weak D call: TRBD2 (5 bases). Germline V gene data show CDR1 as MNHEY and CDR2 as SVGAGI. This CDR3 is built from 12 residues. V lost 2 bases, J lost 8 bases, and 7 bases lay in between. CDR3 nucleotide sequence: TGTGCCAGCAGTTACGAGGGTTATGAGCAGTTCTTC. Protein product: CASSYEGYEQFF.

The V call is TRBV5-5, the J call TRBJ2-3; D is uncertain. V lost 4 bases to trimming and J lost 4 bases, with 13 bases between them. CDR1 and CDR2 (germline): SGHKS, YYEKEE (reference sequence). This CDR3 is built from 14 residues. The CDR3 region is CASSQVLEADTQYF. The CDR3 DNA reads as TGTGCCAGCAGCCAAGTTCTAGAGGCAGATACGCAGTATTTT.

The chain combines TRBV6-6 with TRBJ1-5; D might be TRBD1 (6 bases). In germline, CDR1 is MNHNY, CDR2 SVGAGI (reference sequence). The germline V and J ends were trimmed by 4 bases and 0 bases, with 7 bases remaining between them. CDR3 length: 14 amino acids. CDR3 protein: CASSLGASNQPQHF. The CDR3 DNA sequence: TGTGCCAGCAGTTTGGGGGCTAGCAATCAGCCCCAGCATTTT.

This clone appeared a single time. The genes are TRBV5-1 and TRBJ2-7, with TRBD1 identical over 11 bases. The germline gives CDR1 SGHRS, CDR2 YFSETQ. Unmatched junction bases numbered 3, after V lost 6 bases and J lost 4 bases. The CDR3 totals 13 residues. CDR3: CASTGTGGYEQYF. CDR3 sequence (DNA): TGCGCCAGCACCGGGACAGGGGGGTACGAGCAGTACTTC.

In DNA, the CDR3 is TGCAGCGTTTCATGGGCTGCAACTAATGAAAAACTGTTTTTT. It is translated as CSVSWAATNEKLFF. The chain has TRBV29-1 and TRBJ1-4; D remains ambiguous. Per the germline V gene, CDR1 is SQVTM and CDR2 is ANQGSEA. CDR3 size: 14 residues. Trimming shortened V by 5 bases and J by 0 bases, and 10 bases separated the two germline ends.

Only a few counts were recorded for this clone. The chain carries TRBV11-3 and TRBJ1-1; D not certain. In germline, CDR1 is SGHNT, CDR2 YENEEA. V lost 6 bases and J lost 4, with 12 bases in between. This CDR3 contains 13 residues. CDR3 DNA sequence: TGTGCCAGCAGTTCGCACTCCGGCACTGAAGCTTTCTTT. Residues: CASSSHSGTEAFF.

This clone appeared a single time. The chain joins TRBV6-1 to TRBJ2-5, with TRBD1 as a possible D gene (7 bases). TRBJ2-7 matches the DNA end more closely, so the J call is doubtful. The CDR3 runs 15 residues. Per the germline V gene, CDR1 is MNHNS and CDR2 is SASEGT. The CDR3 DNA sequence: TGTGCCAGCAGTTCCGCAGGGGGGATCACCTACGAGCAGTACTTC. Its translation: CASSSAGGITYEQYF.

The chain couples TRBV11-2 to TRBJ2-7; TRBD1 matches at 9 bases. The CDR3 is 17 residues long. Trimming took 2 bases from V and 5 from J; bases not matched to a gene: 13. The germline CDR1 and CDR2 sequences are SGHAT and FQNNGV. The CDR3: CASSLSYPGTGNHEQYF. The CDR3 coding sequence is TGTGCCAGCAGCTTATCCTATCCCGGGACAGGGAACCACGAGCAGTACTTC.

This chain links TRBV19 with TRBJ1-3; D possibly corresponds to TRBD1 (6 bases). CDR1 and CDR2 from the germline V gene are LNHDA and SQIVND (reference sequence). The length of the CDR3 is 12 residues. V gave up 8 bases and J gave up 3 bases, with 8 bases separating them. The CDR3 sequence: CASAQGGNTIYF. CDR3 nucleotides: TGTGCCAGTGCACAGGGTGGAAACACCATATATTTT.

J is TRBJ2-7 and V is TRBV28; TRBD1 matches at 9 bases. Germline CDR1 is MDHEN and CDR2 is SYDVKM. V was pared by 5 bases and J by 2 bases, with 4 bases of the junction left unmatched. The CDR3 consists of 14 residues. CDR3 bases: TGTGCCAGCAGTCGACGACAGGGGGCCTACGAGCAGTACTTC. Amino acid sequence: CASSRRQGAYEQYF. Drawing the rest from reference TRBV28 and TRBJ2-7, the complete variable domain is DVKVTQSSRYLVKRTGEKVFLECVQDMDHENMFWYRQDPGLGLRLIYFSYDVKMKEKGDIPEGYSVSREKKERFSLILESASTNQTSMYLCASSRRQGAYEQYFGPGTRLTVT.

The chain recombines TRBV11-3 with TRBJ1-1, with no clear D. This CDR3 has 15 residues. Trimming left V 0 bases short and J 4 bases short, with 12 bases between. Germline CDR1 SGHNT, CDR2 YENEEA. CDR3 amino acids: CASSLDGMRGTEAFF. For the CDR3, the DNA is TGTGCCAGCAGCTTAGATGGGATGCGGGGCACTGAAGCTTTCTTT.

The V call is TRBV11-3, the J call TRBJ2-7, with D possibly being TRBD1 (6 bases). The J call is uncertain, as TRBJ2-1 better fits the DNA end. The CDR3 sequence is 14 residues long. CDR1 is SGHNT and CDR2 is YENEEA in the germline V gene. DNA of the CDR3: TGTGCCAGCAGCTTCAGCACAGGGTACAATGAGCAGTTCTTC. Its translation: CASSFSTGYNEQFF.

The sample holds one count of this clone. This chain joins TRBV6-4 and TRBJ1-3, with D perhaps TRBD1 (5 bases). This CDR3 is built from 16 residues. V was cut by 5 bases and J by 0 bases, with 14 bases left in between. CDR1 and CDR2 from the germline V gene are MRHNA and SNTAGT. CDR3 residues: CASSFLQASSGNTIYF. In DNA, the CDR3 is TGTGCCAGCAGTTTTCTACAGGCCAGCTCTGGAAACACCATATATTTT.

CDR3 nucleotide sequence: TGTGCCAGTAGTATTGCTGGGAGGGCCGGGGAGCTGTTTTTT. This codes for CASSIAGRAGELFF. The gene calls are TRBV19 and TRBJ2-2, with 7 bases aligning to TRBD2. After removal of 3 bases from V and 6 bases from J, the junction contained 4 bases not matched to a gene. The CDR3 has 14 residues. Germline assignment: CDR1 LNHDA and CDR2 SQIVND (reference sequence).

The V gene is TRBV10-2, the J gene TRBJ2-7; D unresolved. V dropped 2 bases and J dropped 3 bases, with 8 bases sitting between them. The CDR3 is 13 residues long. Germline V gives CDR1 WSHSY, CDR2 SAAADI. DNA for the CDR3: TGCGCCAGCAGTGAGGGCCCTTACTACGAGCAGTACTTC. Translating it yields CASSEGPYYEQYF.

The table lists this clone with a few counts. CDR3 sequence reads: CASSLAGQSFSGANVLTF. The CDR3 DNA reads as TGTGCCAGCAGCTTAGCGGGACAGAGTTTCTCTGGGGCCAACGTCCTGACTTTC. The V and J genes are TRBV7-2 and TRBJ2-6; 7 bases are shared with TRBD1. Per the germline V gene, CDR1 is SGHTA and CDR2 is FQGNSA. J was trimmed by 0 bases and V by 0 bases; bases with no gene match: 5. The CDR3 has 18 amino acids.

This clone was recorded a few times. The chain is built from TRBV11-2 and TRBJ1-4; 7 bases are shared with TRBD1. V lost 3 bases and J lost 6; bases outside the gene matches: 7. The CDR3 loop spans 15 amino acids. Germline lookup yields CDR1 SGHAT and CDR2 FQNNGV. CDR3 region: CASSFRDREDEKLFF. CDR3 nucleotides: TGTGCCAGCAGCTTCCGGGACAGAGAAGATGAAAAACTGTTTTTT. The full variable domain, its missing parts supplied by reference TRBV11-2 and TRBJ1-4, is EAGVAQSPRYKIIEKRQSVAFWCNPISGHATLYWYQQILGQGPKLLIQFQNNGVVDDSQLPKDRFSAERLKGVDSTLKIQPAKLEDSAVYLCASSFRDREDEKLFFGSGTQLSVL.

The CDR3 bases are TGTGCCAGCAGTTATGGCAGGGGGACCGGGGAGCTGTTTTTT. It specifies CASSYGRGTGELFF. The chain joins TRBV6-5 to TRBJ2-2, with 7 positions matching TRBD1. Per the germline V gene, CDR1 is MNHEY and CDR2 is SVGAGI. This CDR3 is built from 14 residues. Losses at the gene ends were 3 bases for V and 5 bases for J; bases not matched to a gene: 3.